This TCR beta chain emerged from a study of blood T cells in healthy people across ages. The germline gives CDR1 SGHRS, CDR2 YFSETQ. The CDR3 has 15 amino acids. The V end lost 0 bases, the J end lost 4 bases, and 12 bases lay between the germline ends. Donor samples were obtained from healthy Caucasian individuals from Russia, aged about 6 to 100. Together with a sample-barcoded 5' primer, a J-beta primer mix was included in a second PCR lasting about 7 to 12 cycles. TCRdb re-called the 5' RACE reads with MiXCR, one entry per CDR3 protein. Of roughly 1.9 million distinct CDR3 sequences in the sample, approximately 39% are singletons; the top ten hold 23%. This clonotype was observed a few times.

The chain combines TRBV5-1 with TRBJ2-3; D remains ambiguous. The source of this sequence is a human donor in good health. Sequenced: blood. CDR3 bases: TGCGCCAGCAGCTTGGAACGACAAGGCGCAGATACGCAGTATTTT. Protein: CASSLERQGADTQYF.